The 23 T cell receptor beta chains given below trace back to one sample, sequenced in a study of T cells after yellow fever vaccination. Via MiXCR, TCRdb re-called the 5' RACE reads, giving one row per CDR3 protein. The sample includes 500,000 to 700,000 distinct CDR3 sequences, over 15% seen only once; the top ten take 13% to 15%. Sequences were derived from PBMCs, sampled 15 days after the yellow fever booster vaccination. The receptors shown here come from a man aged 25-45 years who received the YFV17D yellow fever vaccine.

The CDR3 DNA follows: TGTGCCAGCAGCAAAGTAACTCCCTGGGGGTACGAGCAGTACTTC. This codes for CASSKVTPWGYEQYF. This sequence joins TRBV21-1 and TRBJ2-7; the table gives TRBD1 as D, unverified against the DNA. TRBV21-1 is given as a pseudogene. The CDR3 has 15 residues.

This clonotype came up a few times. The chain uses TRBV20-1 and TRBJ2-7; 10 bases are a match to TRBD1. CDR3 length: 12 residues. V shed 6 bases and J 7 bases; nucleotides not matched to a gene: 6. Germline assignment: CDR1 DFQATT and CDR2 SNEGSKA (reference sequence). The CDR3 loop is CSAGTGAREQYF. CDR3 bases: TGCAGTGCAGGGACAGGGGCGAGGGAGCAGTACTTC.

The V call is TRBV20-1, the J call TRBJ1-5, with a tentative D call TRBD1 (5 bases). V lost 2 bases and J lost 3, with 8 bases in between. The germline CDR1 and CDR2 sequences are DFQATT and SNEGSKA (reference sequence). This CDR3 spans 13 amino acids. The DNA for the CDR3 is TGCAGTGCTAGATTGGACAACAATCAGCCCCAGCATTTT. Protein product: CSARLDNNQPQHF.

The V call is TRBV25-1, the J call TRBJ2-7, with 8 bases fitting TRBD2. CDR1 and CDR2 from the germline V gene are MGHDK and SYGVNS. V shed 8 bases and J 5 bases; nucleotides not matched to a gene: 14. The CDR3 loop spans 15 amino acids. The CDR3 sequence: CASASGSGSGNEQYF. CDR3 coding DNA: TGTGCCAGCGCATCCGGAAGCGGGAGCGGTAACGAGCAGTACTTC.

This chain links TRBV7-2 with TRBJ2-7, with D uncertain. V lost 3 bases and J lost 4, with 7 bases in between. The CDR3 length is 12 residues. Germline-derived CDR1 and CDR2 are SGHTA and FQGNSA. CDR3 DNA: TGTGCCAGCAGCTTCGGGCGGTACGAGCAGTACTTC. Its protein is CASSFGRYEQYF.

The V call is TRBV21-1, the J call TRBJ2-1. TRBV21-1 constitutes a pseudogene. The CDR3 runs to 12 residues. The CDR3, as DNA: TGTGCCAGCAGGAAGGAATACAATGAGCAGTTCTTC. Translation: CASRKEYNEQFF.

The chain recombines TRBV3-1 with TRBJ2-3; 7 bases are shared with TRBD1. Trimming cost V 0 bases and J 3 bases; bases outside gene matches: 6. There are 16 residues in the CDR3. Germline V gene data show CDR1 as LGHDT and CDR2 as YNNKEL (reference sequence). The CDR3 sequence: CASSQETGHWTDTQYF. The CDR3 DNA is TGTGCCAGCAGCCAAGAGACAGGGCATTGGACAGATACGCAGTATTTT.

This clonotype appeared once. V and J are TRBV27 and TRBJ1-5; D is uncertain. V shed 4 bases and J shed 3 bases, with 16 bases lying between them. The germline CDR1 and CDR2 sequences are MNHEY and SMNVEV (reference sequence). This CDR3 contains 16 residues. CDR3 amino acids: CASSSFAFGDNQPQHF. The CDR3 nucleotides read TGTGCCAGCAGTTCTTTTGCATTTGGGGACAATCAGCCCCAGCATTTT.

This clonotype was counted once. The V gene is TRBV28, the J gene TRBJ2-5, with D hard to call. The V gene's germline CDR1 is MDHEN and CDR2 SYDVKM. Trimming removed 2 bases from V and 4 bases from J, with 14 bases in between. CDR3 size: 15 residues. CDR3 sequence reads: CASSLPEVLRETQYF. As DNA, the CDR3 is TGTGCCAGCAGTTTACCCGAGGTCCTCCGAGAGACCCAGTACTTC.

For the CDR3, the DNA is TGCAGCCCCTACGAGCAGTACTTC. Residues: CSPYEQYF. V and J are TRBV29-1 and TRBJ2-7; D remains ambiguous. CDR1 is SQVTM, CDR2 ANQGSEA, per germline. CDR3 length: 8 residues. Trimming removed 8 bases from V and 2 bases from J, with 1 base in between.

The J gene is TRBJ2-7, the V gene TRBV5-4; D possibly uses TRBD1 or TRBD2 (5 bases each). V lost 0 bases and J 9 bases, leaving 10 bases between the germline ends. Germline assignment: CDR1 SGHNT and CDR2 YYREEE (reference sequence). This CDR3 has 12 amino acids. The CDR3 DNA sequence: TGTGCCAGCAGCTTGGAAGTGGGACCGCAGTACTTC. It encodes CASSLEVGPQYF.

There are a few counts of this clonotype. The genes are TRBV6-1 and TRBJ2-2, with 14 bases matching TRBD2. J gave up 6 bases and V 6 bases, and 3 bases lay outside the gene matches. The length of the CDR3 is 15 residues. Germline loops: CDR1 MNHNS, CDR2 SASEGT. In nucleotides, the CDR3 is TGTGCCAGCAGGGGACTAGCGGGAGATGCCGGGGAGCTGTTTTTT. Translation: CASRGLAGDAGELFF.

This clonotype has more than one count but fewer than ten. The rearrangement joins TRBV9 to TRBJ1-1; D is uncertain. The V end lost 0 bases, the J end lost 0 bases, and 6 bases lay between the germline ends. Germline lookup yields CDR1 SGDLS and CDR2 YYNGEE. The CDR3 length is 14 residues. Here the CDR3 reads CASSVVQMNTEAFF. CDR3 coding DNA: TGTGCCAGCAGCGTAGTCCAAATGAACACTGAAGCTTTCTTT.

This clonotype was observed a handful of times. The gene calls are TRBV5-1 and TRBJ1-1; perhaps TRBD1 as D (6 bases). The CDR3 is 15 residues long. Between the trimmed V and J ends, which lost 4 bases and 1 base, there was a span of 14 bases. Germline values: CDR1 SGHRS, CDR2 YFSETQ. The CDR3 nucleotides read TGCGCCAGCAGCATAGGACAGACTTCGAACACTGAAGCTTTCTTT. Amino acids: CASSIGQTSNTEAFF.

This clonotype showed up just a few times. This chain connects TRBV10-3 to TRBJ1-2; TRBD1 agrees at 7 bases. CDR1 is ENHRY, CDR2 SYGVKD, per germline. V shed 4 bases and J 5 bases; nucleotides not matched to a gene: 7. CDR3 size: 14 residues. The CDR3 region is CAISVTGTVYGYTF. DNA for the CDR3: TGTGCCATCAGTGTTACCGGGACAGTTTATGGCTACACCTTC.

This clonotype was found many times. V gene TRBV5-6 combines with J gene TRBJ2-3; D gene unclear. Trimming cost V 7 bases and J 1 base, with 10 bases left between them. The CDR3 is 13 amino acids. Germline-derived CDR1 and CDR2 are SGHDT and YYEEEE. The DNA of the CDR3 is TGTGCCAGCGGTCCGGGTGGCACAGATACGCAGTATTTT. Protein sequence: CASGPGGTDTQYF.

This clonotype was seen more than once but under ten times. The chain links TRBV20-1 to TRBJ2-7; D gene unclear. CDR1 and CDR2 from the germline V gene are DFQATT and SNEGSKA (reference sequence). Trimming removed 3 bases at V and 12 bases at J, with 18 bases between. CDR3 size: 12 residues. The CDR3 loop is CSARVSGVAPYF. CDR3 coding DNA: TGCAGTGCTAGGGTATCCGGAGTAGCTCCGTACTTC.

The J gene is TRBJ2-3, the V gene TRBV5-1, with 14 bases fitting TRBD2. The V and J ends lost 4 bases and 6 bases, in that order; junction bases with no gene match: 10. Germline V gene sequence: CDR1 SGHRS, CDR2 YFSETQ. CDR3 length: 17 amino acids. Written as DNA, the CDR3 is TGCGCCAGCAGCATAACCGGGACTAGCGGGAGCGCGGATACGCAGTATTTT. Protein sequence: CASSITGTSGSADTQYF.

This clonotype has a handful of counts. V usage is TRBV29-1 and J usage is TRBJ2-5; D is unresolved. The CDR3 runs 12 residues. The germline V gene encodes CDR1 SQVTM and CDR2 ANQGSEA. CDR3 in amino acids: CSEPTLWETQYF. DNA for the CDR3: TGCAGTGAACCCACTCTTTGGGAGACCCAGTACTTC.

In the case of this clonotype: A much larger clone lies one base from this, so it may be a read error. The chain employs TRBV7-9 and TRBJ2-5, with 7 positions matching TRBD1. Germline loops: CDR1 SEHNR, CDR2 FQNEAQ (reference sequence). The CDR3 totals 13 residues. DNA for the CDR3: TGTGCCAGCAGTCCGACAGGGTTAGAGACCCAGGACTTC. Its translation: CASSPTGLETQDF. The variable domain in full, completed from reference TRBV7-9 and TRBJ2-5, reads DTGVSQNPRHKITKRGQNVTFRCDPISEHNRLYWYRQTLGQGPEFLTYFQNEAQLEKSRLLSDRFSAERPKGSFSTLEIQRTEQGDSAMYLCASSPTGLETQDFGPGTRLLVL.

This clonotype was detected only a few times. The chain joins TRBV7-2 to TRBJ2-7, with 9 bases matching TRBD2. This CDR3 is 16 amino acids long. Germline trimming cut 1 base from V and 3 bases from J; bases unmatched to any gene: 7. Germline assignment: CDR1 SGHTA and CDR2 FQGNSA. CDR3 amino acids: CASSLDLLAGVYEQYF. CDR3 nucleotide sequence: TGTGCCAGCAGCTTAGATTTGTTAGCGGGAGTCTACGAGCAGTACTTC.

The table lists this clonotype with a few counts. The V and J genes are TRBV2 and TRBJ2-1; unclear D gene. Germline lookup yields CDR1 SNHLY and CDR2 FYNNEI. The CDR3 has 15 residues. V lost 3 bases, J lost 0 bases, and 9 bases lay in between. The CDR3 DNA reads as TGTGCCAGCAGTGATCGGGTGAGCTCCTACAATGAGCAGTTCTTC. The encoded protein is CASSDRVSSYNEQFF.

V gene TRBV20-1 combines with J gene TRBJ2-7; TRBD1 matches at 9 bases. Trimming took 5 bases from V and 3 from J; bases not matched to a gene: 8. The CDR3 contains 14 residues. Germline V gene data show CDR1 as DFQATT and CDR2 as SNEGSKA (reference sequence). The CDR3 spells CSAPPGQGHYEQYF. The CDR3 nucleotides are TGCAGTGCTCCACCGGGACAGGGCCACTACGAGCAGTACTTC.